These 18 T cell receptor beta chains originate from one sample sequenced in a study of blood T cell repertoires in COVID-19. Libraries were prepared by immunoSEQ multiplex PCR; TCRdb keeps only in-frame clonotypes and omits some of them. The table has about 200,000 clones, almost 90% seen once; the top ten hold roughly 1.6%. The sample was peripheral blood. The receptors were gathered from a man aged 18 to 30 with active or convalescent COVID-19.

CDR3 amino acids: CASSFGTNSYEQYF. For the CDR3, the DNA is TGCGCCAGCAGCTTCGGGACAAACTCCTACGAGCAGTACTTC. V is TRBV5-1 and J is TRBJ2-7, with D possibly TRBD1 on 6 matching bases. V was trimmed by 2 bases and J by 0 bases, leaving 9 bases between them. The length of the CDR3 is 14 residues. The germline gives CDR1 SGHRS, CDR2 YFSETQ.

The chain carries TRBV12-3 or TRBV12-4 and TRBJ2-1, with D maybe TRBD1 (6 bases). CDR3 length equals 12 residues. Trimming left V 6 bases short and J 7 bases short, with 10 bases between. The CDR3 region has the DNA TGTGCCAGCAGGAGAGGGGGTAATGAGCAGTTCTTC. Translating it yields CASRRGGNEQFF.

Concerning this clone itself: The same CDR3 is also encoded by other DNA sequences in this sample. The rearrangement joins TRBV19 to TRBJ2-6; no reliable D call. The CDR3 totals 15 residues. Germline V lookup: CDR1 LNHDA, CDR2 SQIVND (reference sequence). Trimming pared 1 base from V and 0 bases from J, leaving 4 bases between. The CDR3 protein is CASSIGSSGANVLTF. The DNA of the CDR3 is TGTGCCAGTAGTATAGGCAGCTCTGGGGCCAACGTCCTGACTTTC. Together with reference TRBV19 and TRBJ2-6, the CDR3 gives the full variable domain: DGGITQSPKYLFRKEGQNVTLSCEQNLNHDAMYWYRQDPGQGLRLIYYSQIVNDFQKGDIAEGYSVSREKKESFPLTVTSAQKNPTAFYLCASSIGSSGANVLTFGAGSRLTVL.

This clone was seen a few times. The chain recombines TRBV4-2 with TRBJ1-3; D is undetermined. The CDR3 is 17 residues long. Per germline, CDR1 LGHNA and CDR2 YNFKEQ. Deletions cut 0 bases from V and 0 bases from J, with 12 bases between. This CDR3 is CASSQESTSRSGNTIYF. The CDR3 nucleotides are TGTGCCAGCAGCCAAGAATCGACATCCCGCTCTGGAAACACCATATATTTT.

The chain recombines TRBV29-1 with TRBJ2-5; D call uncertain. The V and J ends lost 4 bases and 5 bases respectively, with 8 bases between them. The CDR3 spans 11 residues. The germline CDR1 and CDR2 sequences are SQVTM and ANQGSEA. The CDR3 DNA sequence: TGCAGCGTTGCCCCAACTGAGACCCAGTACTTC. It encodes CSVAPTETQYF.

This chain's CDR3 is CASSRTASPLHF. For the CDR3, the DNA is TGTGCCAGCAGTCGGACAGCCTCACCCCTCCACTTT. This rearrangement joins TRBV12-3 or TRBV12-4 to TRBJ1-6; a weak D match, TRBD1 (6 bases). Trimming took 5 bases from V and 10 from J, leaving 9 bases between them. The CDR3 is 12 amino acids.

This chain links TRBV4-1 with TRBJ2-1, with D possibly being TRBD1 (5 bases). The germline gives CDR1 MGHRA, CDR2 YSYEKL. V lost 1 base to trimming and J lost 0 bases, with 10 bases between them. The CDR3 has 16 residues. CDR3 in amino acids: CASSQVSRGSYNEQFF. CDR3 in DNA: TGCGCCAGCAGCCAAGTTTCTAGGGGCTCCTACAATGAGCAGTTCTTC.

A single count supports this clone. This chain connects TRBV29-1 to TRBJ1-1; 7 bases are a match to TRBD1. V shed 8 bases and J 5 bases; nucleotides not matched to a gene: 17. The CDR3 extends over 15 amino acids. Germline V gives CDR1 SQVTM, CDR2 ANQGSEA. The CDR3 loop reads CSTGDRDTRGTEAFF. The CDR3 bases are TGCAGCACGGGCGACAGGGACACTAGGGGGACTGAAGCTTTCTTT.

The rearrangement joins TRBV1 to TRBJ1-1. TRBV1 constitutes a pseudogene. This CDR3 is built from 15 residues. This CDR3 is CTSSHPPDRSTEAFF. CDR3 DNA sequence: TGCACCAGCAGCCACCCACCGGATCGGAGCACTGAAGCTTTCTTT.

The rearrangement joins TRBV27 to TRBJ2-7, with 7 positions matching TRBD1. There are 16 residues in the CDR3. The V segment lost 5 bases and the J segment 0 bases; nucleotides outside the gene matches: 10. Germline values: CDR1 MNHEY, CDR2 SMNVEV (reference sequence). The chain's CDR3 is CASSKNPGTDSYEQYF. The DNA for the CDR3 is TGTGCCAGCAGTAAAAACCCCGGGACAGACTCCTACGAGCAGTACTTC.

The CDR3 sequence is CASRKNRGGTEAFF. In DNA, the CDR3 is TGTGCCAGCAGGAAAAACCGGGGAGGAACTGAAGCTTTCTTT. V is TRBV2 and J is TRBJ1-1; D unclear. The V gene's germline CDR1 is SNHLY and CDR2 FYNNEI. CDR3 length: 14 amino acids. Trimming removed 6 bases from V and 5 bases from J, with 16 bases in between.

With regard to this clone: This same CDR3 is encoded by further DNA sequences in the sample. The V call is TRBV27, the J call TRBJ1-2; 9 nucleotides agree with TRBD1. The junction had 8 bases not matched to a gene; V was cut back by 5 bases and J by 7 bases. Germline loops: CDR1 MNHEY, CDR2 SMNVEV (reference sequence). The CDR3 loop spans 14 amino acids. Here the CDR3 DNA reads TGTGCCAGCAGTCAACAGGGGGCAGAGCGTGGCTACACCTTC. This codes for CASSQQGAERGYTF.

The V call is TRBV5-1, the J call TRBJ2-5; TRBD2 matches 9 bases. The J segment lost 1 base and the V segment lost 6 bases, leaving 7 bases of the junction unmatched. Germline V gene lookup returns CDR1 SGHRS and CDR2 YFSETQ. This CDR3 is built from 15 residues. The CDR3 sequence: CASIGGLASQETQYF. The CDR3 nucleotides are TGCGCCAGCATAGGAGGACTAGCGTCCCAAGAGACCCAGTACTTC.

This sequence joins TRBV27 and TRBJ1-1, with 7 bases lining up with TRBD1. CDR1 and CDR2 from the germline V gene are MNHEY and SMNVEV (reference sequence). V trimming: 6 bases; J trimming: 4 bases; junction bases outside the gene matches: 14. There are 16 residues in the CDR3. In DNA form, the CDR3 reads TGTGCCAGCAGGCCACTACAGGGGTCTTTGGCCACTGAAGCTTTCTTT. This gives the protein CASRPLQGSLATEAFF.

The rearrangement links TRBV6-5 to TRBJ1-4; a weak D match, TRBD1 (6 bases). V was shortened by 6 bases and J by 6 bases, with 14 bases between the two germline ends. The germline gives CDR1 MNHEY, CDR2 SVGAGI. The CDR3 is 14 amino acids. CDR3 region: CASSHREFYEKLFF. The CDR3 DNA is TGTGCCAGCAGCCACAGGGAGTTTTATGAAAAACTGTTTTTT.

This chain joins TRBV7-2 and TRBJ2-3, with 8 bases aligning to TRBD1. V was pared by 3 bases and J by 4 bases, with 3 bases of the junction left unmatched. The CDR3 runs 14 residues. From germline, CDR1 is SGHTA and CDR2 FQGNSA. CDR3 bases: TGTGCCAGCAGCTTGGGGACAGGCTCAGATACGCAGTATTTT. It specifies CASSLGTGSDTQYF.

The chain employs TRBV2 and TRBJ2-1, with D possibly being TRBD2 (6 bases). CDR3 length equals 13 residues. Trimming stripped 5 bases from V and 5 bases from J, with 10 bases between. CDR1 and CDR2 from the germline V gene are SNHLY and FYNNEI. CDR3 sequence (DNA): TGTGCCAGCAGTCCGGACTATAACAATGAGCAGTTCTTC. Residues: CASSPDYNNEQFF.

This chain links TRBV15 with TRBJ1-5; D call uncertain. CDR3 length: 15 amino acids. CDR1 is LNHNV, CDR2 YYDKDF, per germline (reference sequence). The germline V and J ends were trimmed by 5 bases and 2 bases, with 13 bases remaining between them. This CDR3 is CATSSAGWGNQPQHF. CDR3 bases: TGTGCCACCAGCTCCGCGGGGTGGGGCAATCAGCCCCAGCATTTT.